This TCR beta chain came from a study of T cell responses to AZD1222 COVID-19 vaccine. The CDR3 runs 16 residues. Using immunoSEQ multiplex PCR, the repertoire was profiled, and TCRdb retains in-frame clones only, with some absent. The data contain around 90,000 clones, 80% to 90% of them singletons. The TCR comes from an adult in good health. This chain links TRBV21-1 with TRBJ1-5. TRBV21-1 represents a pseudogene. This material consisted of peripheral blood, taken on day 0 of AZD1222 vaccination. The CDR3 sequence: CASSTGTVDSNQPQHF. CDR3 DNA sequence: TGTGCCAGCAGCACTGGGACGGTGGATAGCAATCAGCCCCAGCATTTT.